This TCR beta chain was profiled in a study of cytomegalovirus exposure and HLA in healthy donors. Regarding the study as a whole: Earlier analysis found most TCR beta V segments productive about 90% or about 30% of the time. Later analysis suggested links between common viral pathogens and several top significant clusters.

This CDR3 comprises 13 residues. V lost 4 bases, J lost 2 bases, and 7 bases lay in between. In germline, CDR1 is SGDLS, CDR2 YYNGEE. The study ran its PCR with 60 Vbeta and 13 Jbeta primers. The data were produced by immunoSEQ multiplex PCR, yet TCRdb's version contains in-frame clones alone and is incomplete. Here the sample spans 150,000 to 180,000 clones, 65% to 80% being singletons. As to this clone: The target antigen is unknown.

What was sequenced was PBMCs. The chain carries TRBV9 and TRBJ1-5, with D tentatively TRBD1 (5 bases). This receptor was taken from a woman aged 40 to 50 in good health and CMV-seronegative. CDR3 bases: TGTGCCAGCAGCCTACAGGGCAATCAGCCCCAGCATTTT. This encodes CASSLQGNQPQHF.